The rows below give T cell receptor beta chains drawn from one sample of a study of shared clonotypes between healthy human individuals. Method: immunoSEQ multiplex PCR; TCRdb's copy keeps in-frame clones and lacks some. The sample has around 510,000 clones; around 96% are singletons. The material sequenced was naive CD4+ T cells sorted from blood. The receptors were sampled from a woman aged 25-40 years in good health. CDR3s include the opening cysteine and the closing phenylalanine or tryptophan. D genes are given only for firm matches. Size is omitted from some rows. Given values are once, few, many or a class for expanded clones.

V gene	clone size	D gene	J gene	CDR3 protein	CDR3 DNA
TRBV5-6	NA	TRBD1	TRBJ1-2	CASSGSRQGWSGYTF	TGTGCCAGCAGCGGGAGCCGACAGGGTTGGAGCGGCTACACCTTC
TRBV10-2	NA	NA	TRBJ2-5	CASKRDLAQETQYF	TGCGCCAGCAAAAGGGATCTCGCCCAAGAGACCCAGTACTTC
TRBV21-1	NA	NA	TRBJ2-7	CASSRRTSSSSYEQYF	TGTGCCAGCAGCCGTCGGACTAGCTCCAGCTCCTACGAGCAGTACTTC
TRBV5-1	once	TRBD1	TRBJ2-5	CASTHRGWQETQYF	TGCGCCAGCACCCACAGGGGTTGGCAAGAGACCCAGTACTTC
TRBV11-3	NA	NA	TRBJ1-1	CASSLESASEAFF	TGTGCCAGCAGCTTAGAATCGGCCTCTGAAGCTTTCTTT
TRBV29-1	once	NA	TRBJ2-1	CSVRSNEQFF	TGCAGCGTGCGATCCAATGAGCAGTTCTTC
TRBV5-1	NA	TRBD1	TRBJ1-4	CASSFGDRGATNEKLFF	TGCGCCAGCAGCTTTGGTGACAGGGGAGCAACTAATGAAAAACTGTTTTTT
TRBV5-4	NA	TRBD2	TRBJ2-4	CASSPELAGGPYIQYF	TGTGCCAGCAGCCCCGAACTAGCGGGAGGGCCATACATTCAGTACTTC
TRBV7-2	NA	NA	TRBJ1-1	CASSSRQNTEAFF	TGTGCCAGCAGCTCAAGGCAGAACACTGAAGCTTTCTTT
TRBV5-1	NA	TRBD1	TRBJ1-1	CASSPGDRVEAFF	TGCGCCAGCAGCCCGGGTGACAGGGTTGAAGCTTTCTTT
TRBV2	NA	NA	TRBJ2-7	CASGVESSYEQYF	TGTGCCAGCGGAGTAGAGAGCTCCTACGAGCAGTACTTC
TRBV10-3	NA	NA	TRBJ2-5	CAISDYQETQYF	TGTGCCATCAGTGATTACCAAGAGACCCAGTACTTC
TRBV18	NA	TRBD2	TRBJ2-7	CASSPFASGRTSYEQYF	TGTGCCAGCTCACCTTTTGCTAGCGGGAGGACCTCCTACGAGCAGTACTTC
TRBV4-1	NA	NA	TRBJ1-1	CASSQDPRVGALNTEAFF	TGCGCCAGCAGCCAAGATCCCCGCGTAGGGGCCTTGAACACTGAAGCTTTCTTT
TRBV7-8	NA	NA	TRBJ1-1	CASSLPVRGEAFF	TGTGCCAGCAGCTTACCCGTTCGGGGTGAAGCTTTCTTT
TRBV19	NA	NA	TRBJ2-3	CATKKDTNTQYF	TGTGCCACTAAGAAGGACACCAATACGCAGTATTTT
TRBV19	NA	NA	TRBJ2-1	CASSIGGAYNEQFF	TGTGCCAGTAGTATAGGCGGGGCCTACAATGAGCAGTTCTTC
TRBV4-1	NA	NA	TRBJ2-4	CASSQSGEGNIQYF	TGCGCCAGCAGCCAATCAGGGGAGGGAAACATTCAGTACTTC
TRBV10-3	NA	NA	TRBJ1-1	CAISGEMNTEAFF	TGTGCCATCAGTGGGGAGATGAACACTGAAGCTTTCTTT
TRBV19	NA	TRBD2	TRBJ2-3	CASSIGAASGTTDTQYF	TGTGCCAGTAGTATAGGAGCCGCTAGCGGGACCACAGATACGCAGTATTTT
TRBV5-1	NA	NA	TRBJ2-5	CASSVGIAWETQYF	TGCGCCAGCAGCGTTGGAATAGCTTGGGAGACCCAGTACTTC
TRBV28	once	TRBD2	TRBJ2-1	CASSGPGLASYNEQFF	TGTGCCAGCAGTGGTCCGGGACTAGCCTCCTACAATGAGCAGTTCTTC
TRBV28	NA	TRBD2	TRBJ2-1	CATTGGEQFF	TGTGCCACCACGGGGGGGGAGCAGTTCTTC
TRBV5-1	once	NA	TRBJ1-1	CASSRGGNTEAFF	TGCGCCAGCAGCCGTGGGGGGAACACTGAAGCTTTCTTT